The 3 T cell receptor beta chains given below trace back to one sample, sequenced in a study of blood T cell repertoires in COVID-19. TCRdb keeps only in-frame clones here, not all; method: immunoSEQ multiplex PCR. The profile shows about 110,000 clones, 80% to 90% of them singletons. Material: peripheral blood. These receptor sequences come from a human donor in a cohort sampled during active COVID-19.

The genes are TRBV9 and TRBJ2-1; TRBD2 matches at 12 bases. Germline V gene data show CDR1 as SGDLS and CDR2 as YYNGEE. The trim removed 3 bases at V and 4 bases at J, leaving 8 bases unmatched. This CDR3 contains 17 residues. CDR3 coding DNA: TGTGCCAGCAGCGGTCGGACTAGCGGGAAAGCTTACAATGAGCAGTTCTTC. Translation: CASSGRTSGKAYNEQFF.

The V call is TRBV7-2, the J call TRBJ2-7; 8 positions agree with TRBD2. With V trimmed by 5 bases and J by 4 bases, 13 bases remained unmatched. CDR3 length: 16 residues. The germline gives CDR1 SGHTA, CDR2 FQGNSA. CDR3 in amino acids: CASSPLPSGSGYEQYF. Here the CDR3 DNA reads TGTGCCAGCAGCCCCCTCCCCAGCGGGAGTGGGTACGAGCAGTACTTC.

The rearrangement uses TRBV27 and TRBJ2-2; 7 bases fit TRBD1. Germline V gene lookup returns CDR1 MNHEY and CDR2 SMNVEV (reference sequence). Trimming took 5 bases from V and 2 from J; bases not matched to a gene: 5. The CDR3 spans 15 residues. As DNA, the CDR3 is TGTGCCAGCAGTCCCTGGGACAGAAACACCGGGGAGCTGTTTTTT. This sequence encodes CASSPWDRNTGELFF.